This TCR beta chain was sequenced during a study of blood T cell repertoires in COVID-19. Turning to the study itself: Both acute and convalescent COVID-19 samples were obtained from the United States, Italy and Spain. T cells, B-cell-depleted T cells, or PBMCs provided the cDNA or gDNA that served as material.

This CDR3 is built from 16 residues. V lost 5 bases to trimming and J lost 4 bases; unmatched junction nucleotides: 5. Germline CDR1 reads SGHTA; CDR2 reads FQGNSA. Under the authors' procedure: Amplifying reference gene primers gave estimates of nucleated cell counts. Libraries were prepared by immunoSEQ multiplex PCR; TCRdb keeps only in-frame clonotypes and omits some of them. V and J calls and clone size are those listed in that table; D and trimming were worked out from the DNA. Found here are about 120,000 clones, around 80% of them singletons; the top ten hold around 7.5%. Input material: peripheral blood. The TCR originated in a man aged 65-85 years with active or convalescent COVID-19. The chain joins TRBV7-2 to TRBJ1-6, with 10 bases aligning to TRBD1. The CDR3 DNA follows: TGTGCCAGCAGCCGCGGGACAGGGGCGTATAATTCACCCCTCCACTTT. This translates into CASSRGTGAYNSPLHF.